Following are 29 T cell receptor beta chains from one sample sequenced in a study of beta chain features in type 1 diabetes. What was sequenced were expressed TCRB transcripts, since all of the isolated RNA had been reverse transcribed. TCRdb's table, derived via immunoSEQ multiplex PCR, lists solely in-frame clones and lacks some. The sample has 850,000 to 900,000 clones; roughly 16% are singletons. Sequencing input: naive CD4+ T cells from blood. The source of these receptors is a woman under 30 in good health.

This chain joins TRBV7-9 and TRBJ2-5; possibly TRBD1 for D (6 bases). Trimming pared 2 bases from V and 5 bases from J, leaving 24 bases between. The germline gives CDR1 SEHNR, CDR2 FQNEAQ (reference sequence). There are 18 residues in the CDR3. The CDR3 region is CASSLIAAGVVPRETQYF. DNA for the CDR3: TGTGCCAGCAGCTTAATTGCGGCAGGGGTCGTTCCAAGGGAGACCCAGTACTTC.

This clone was observed once. The chain uses TRBV5-5 and TRBJ2-1; TRBD2 agrees at 7 bases. The V and J ends lost 4 bases and 5 bases, in that order; junction bases with no gene match: 6. Germline V gene data show CDR1 as SGHKS and CDR2 as YYEKEE (reference sequence). The CDR3 sequence is 14 residues long. The CDR3 coding sequence is TGTGCCAGCAGCCCCCTTCTAGCGGACAATGAGCAGTTCTTC. Translated, it gives CASSPLLADNEQFF.

This rearrangement joins TRBV28 to TRBJ2-1; D ambiguous. Germline CDR1 reads MDHEN; CDR2 reads SYDVKM. The length of the CDR3 is 14 residues. Trimming removed 1 base from V and 3 bases from J, with 7 bases in between. The CDR3 DNA reads as TGTGCCAGCAGTTTATCCTCGAACTACAATGAGCAGTTCTTC. The encoded protein is CASSLSSNYNEQFF.

This chain links TRBV6-5 with TRBJ1-1, with 8 nucleotides matching TRBD1. With V trimmed by 6 bases and J by 0 bases, 3 bases remained unmatched. Germline V gene sequence: CDR1 MNHEY, CDR2 SVGAGI. The CDR3 runs to 14 residues. In DNA form, the CDR3 reads TGTGCCAGCAGGACAGGGGTCATGAACACTGAAGCTTTCTTT. Its translation: CASRTGVMNTEAFF.

The chain couples TRBV9 to TRBJ2-7, with D unresolved. This CDR3 has 15 residues. Trimming stripped 0 bases from V and 4 bases from J, with 14 bases between. CDR1 SGDLS and CDR2 YYNGEE come from the germline V gene. CDR3 in amino acids: CASSVGWQPQYEQYF. The CDR3, as DNA: TGTGCCAGCAGCGTAGGGTGGCAGCCCCAGTACGAGCAGTACTTC.

The table lists this clone with a few counts. The chain carries TRBV29-1 and TRBJ2-7, with TRBD2 matching over 7 bases. The CDR3 contains 15 residues. J gave up 1 base and V 7 bases, and 13 bases lay outside the gene matches. In germline, CDR1 is SQVTM, CDR2 ANQGSEA. The CDR3 protein is CSAKILTSESYEQYF. CDR3 nucleotides: TGCAGCGCCAAAATCCTAACTAGCGAATCCTACGAGCAGTACTTC.

The chain uses TRBV5-4 and TRBJ2-7; tentatively, D is TRBD1 or TRBD2 (6 bases each). Trimming pared 0 bases from V and 0 bases from J, leaving 10 bases between. CDR1 SGHNT and CDR2 YYREEE come from the germline V gene (reference sequence). The CDR3 has 15 residues. The CDR3 DNA follows: TGTGCCAGCAGCTTGGGGGGGCGGGACTCCTACGAGCAGTACTTC. Translating gives CASSLGGRDSYEQYF.

This clone was picked up a small number of times. The rearrangement links TRBV7-9 to TRBJ2-5; possibly TRBD2 for D (6 bases). Gene TRBJ2-7 matches the end of the DNA better, so the J call may be wrong. The CDR3 is 13 amino acids. Germline assignment: CDR1 SEHNR and CDR2 FQNEAQ (reference sequence). CDR3 nucleotide sequence: TGTGCCAGTCGGTCGACTAGCTCCTACGAGCAGTACTTC. Its protein is CASRSTSSYEQYF.

V gene TRBV5-1 combines with J gene TRBJ2-7; D gene unclear. Between the trimmed V and J ends, which lost 2 bases and 0 bases, there was a span of 12 bases. Germline loops: CDR1 SGHRS, CDR2 YFSETQ. This CDR3 is 15 amino acids long. Written as DNA, the CDR3 is TGCGCCAGCAGCTTCACGAGCGAACCCTCCTACGAGCAGTACTTC. Translating it yields CASSFTSEPSYEQYF.

This sequence joins TRBV5-5 and TRBJ1-2; no clear D. With 1 base removed from V and 0 bases from J, the gap between germline ends came to 4 bases. This CDR3 is built from 13 residues. Germline V gene sequence: CDR1 SGHKS, CDR2 YYEKEE (reference sequence). The CDR3 loop is CASSLTANYGYTF. CDR3 bases: TGTGCCAGCAGCTTGACAGCTAACTATGGCTACACCTTC.

The V call is TRBV18, the J call TRBJ2-7; maybe TRBD1 (5 bases). The V and J ends lost 4 bases and 5 bases respectively, with 12 bases between them. CDR1 and CDR2 (germline): KGHSH, LQKENI. The CDR3 totals 13 residues. This CDR3 reads CASSLSRVNEQYF. The CDR3 DNA is TGTGCCAGCTCACTATCCAGGGTTAACGAGCAGTACTTC.

The genes are TRBV5-1 and TRBJ2-5; 7 bases align to TRBD2. Germline loops: CDR1 SGHRS, CDR2 YFSETQ. The CDR3 spans 15 residues. V was clipped by 2 bases and J by 1 base; unmatched bases: 5. The CDR3 sequence is CASSLTSETQETQYF. CDR3 DNA: TGCGCCAGCAGCTTAACTAGCGAGACCCAAGAGACCCAGTACTTC. Full variable domain (outside the CDR3, taken from reference TRBV5-1 and TRBJ2-5): KAGVTQTPRYLIKTRGQQVTLSCSPISGHRSVSWYQQTPGQGLQFLFEYFSETQRNKGNFPGRFSGRQFSNSRSEMNVSTLELGDSALYLCASSLTSETQETQYFGPGTRLLVL.

This clone has only a few counts. The chain uses TRBV7-9 and TRBJ2-5; D perhaps matches TRBD2 (5 bases). The CDR3 runs 14 residues. V lost 4 bases, J lost 5 bases, and 14 bases lay in between. Germline V lookup: CDR1 SEHNR, CDR2 FQNEAQ (reference sequence). The CDR3 here is CASSSEGQWETQYF. CDR3 bases: TGTGCCAGCAGCTCAGAGGGCCAGTGGGAGACCCAGTACTTC.

A few counts support this clone. The CDR3 DNA is TGTGCCAGCAATTACAGGGATGAGCAGTTCTTC. Translation gives CASNYRDEQFF. The gene calls are TRBV10-3 and TRBJ2-1; tentative D call: TRBD1 (6 bases). V was shortened by 10 bases and J by 8 bases, with 12 bases between the two germline ends. Germline CDR1 is ENHRY and CDR2 is SYGVKD. The CDR3 has 11 residues.

The chain employs TRBV6-5 and TRBJ1-2; D gene ambiguous. The CDR3 is 15 residues long. V lost 2 bases and J lost 1, with 11 bases in between. Germline loops: CDR1 MNHEY, CDR2 SVGAGI. CDR3 in DNA: TGTGCCAGCAGTTACGCGGCAGGCTTTAACTATGGCTACACCTTC. Translated: CASSYAAGFNYGYTF.

This CDR3 reads CASSYSYQGGTEAFF. CDR3 bases: TGTGCCAGCAGTTACTCATACCAGGGGGGCACTGAAGCTTTCTTT. This chain connects TRBV6-5 to TRBJ1-1; 7 bases align to TRBD1. The CDR3 length is 15 residues. Germline CDR1 is MNHEY and CDR2 is SVGAGI. J was trimmed by 4 bases and V by 0 bases; bases with no gene match: 5.

The chain recombines TRBV4-1 with TRBJ2-1; 10 bases agree with TRBD2. The CDR3 extends over 15 amino acids. CDR1 and CDR2 (germline): MGHRA, YSYEKL. V shed 6 bases and J 3 bases; nucleotides not matched to a gene: 5. CDR3 coding DNA: TGCGCCAGCAGACTTCTAGCGGGAGACTACAATGAGCAGTTCTTC. Protein: CASRLLAGDYNEQFF.

This clone was seen more than once but under ten times. The rearrangement uses TRBV28 and TRBJ1-2; D not certain. Deletions cut 6 bases from V and 7 bases from J, with 15 bases between. This CDR3 is 13 amino acids long. The germline V gene encodes CDR1 MDHEN and CDR2 SYDVKM. The CDR3 nucleotides read TGTGCCAGCAGCCCTACGGATAGGGCTGGCTACACCTTC. Encoded protein: CASSPTDRAGYTF.

In this sample, this clone turned up a few times. The chain uses TRBV5-5 and TRBJ2-7; TRBD1 agrees at 9 bases. This CDR3 region has 16 residues. Germline V lookup: CDR1 SGHKS, CDR2 YYEKEE (reference sequence). J was trimmed by 2 bases and V by 4 bases; bases with no gene match: 10. CDR3 nucleotides: TGTGCCAGCAGCCCCGTCCCGGGACAGGGTACCTACGAGCAGTACTTC. It is translated as CASSPVPGQGTYEQYF.

The table lists this clone with a few counts. The chain carries TRBV9 and TRBJ2-1, with unresolved D. Germline lookup yields CDR1 SGDLS and CDR2 YYNGEE. The CDR3 is made up of 17 amino acids. Trimming pared 0 bases from V and 6 bases from J, leaving 19 bases between. CDR3 region: CASSVGGTAAFINEQFF. The CDR3, as DNA: TGTGCCAGCAGCGTAGGAGGAACGGCTGCGTTCATCAATGAGCAGTTCTTC. Looking up the rest from reference TRBV9 and TRBJ2-1 gives the full variable domain: DSGVTQTPKHLITATGQRVTLRCSPRSGDLSVYWYQQSLDQGLQFLIQYYNGEERAKGNILERFSAQQFPDLHSELNLSSLELGDSALYFCASSVGGTAAFINEQFFGPGTRLTVL.

This chain uses TRBV6-5 with TRBJ1-2; D gene uncertain. With 4 bases removed from V and 2 bases from J, the gap between germline ends came to 8 bases. The CDR3 covers 13 residues. Looked up from germline, CDR1 is MNHEY and CDR2 is SVGAGI. The chain's CDR3 is CASSSRTNYGYTF. The CDR3 coding sequence is TGTGCCAGCAGTTCCCGTACCAACTATGGCTACACCTTC.

The chain joins TRBV7-9 to TRBJ1-2, with D possibly being TRBD1 (6 bases). Germline CDR1 SEHNR, CDR2 FQNEAQ (reference sequence). Trimming shortened V by 0 bases and J by 4 bases, and 15 bases separated the two germline ends. This CDR3 is built from 16 residues. CDR3 DNA sequence: TGTGCCAGCAGCTTAGCAACCAGAGACAGGACCTATGGCTACACCTTC. Translating it yields CASSLATRDRTYGYTF.

The chain carries TRBV28 and TRBJ2-1; no firm D call. The length of the CDR3 is 11 residues. The V and J ends lost 8 bases and 10 bases respectively, with 12 bases between them. Germline V gives CDR1 MDHEN, CDR2 SYDVKM. The CDR3 here is CASGRLAEQFF. For the CDR3, the DNA is TGTGCCAGCGGAAGGTTGGCGGAGCAGTTCTTC. Complete variable domain (other parts from reference TRBV28 and TRBJ2-1): DVKVTQSSRYLVKRTGEKVFLECVQDMDHENMFWYRQDPGLGLRLIYFSYDVKMKEKGDIPEGYSVSREKKERFSLILESASTNQTSMYLCASGRLAEQFFGPGTRLTVL.

The chain uses TRBV6-6 and TRBJ1-2; possible D gene TRBD1, 5 bases. Trimming stripped 2 bases from V and 6 bases from J, with 7 bases between. The CDR3 sequence is 12 residues long. CDR1 MNHNY and CDR2 SVGAGI come from the germline V gene (reference sequence). Here the CDR3 DNA reads TGTGCCAGCAGTTACGACAGAAATGGCTACACCTTC. It codes for CASSYDRNGYTF.

The chain couples TRBV27 to TRBJ1-5, with D unclear. This CDR3 has 14 amino acids. V lost 3 bases to trimming and J lost 0 bases, with 6 bases between them. Germline CDR1 reads MNHEY; CDR2 reads SMNVEV (reference sequence). The CDR3 here is CASSFKNSNQPQHF. CDR3 nucleotides: TGTGCCAGCAGTTTTAAGAATAGCAATCAGCCCCAGCATTTT.

CDR3 coding DNA: TGCGCCAGCAGCGGGAAGGCAGGGGTTTCTTACGAGCAGTACTTC. Amino acids: CASSGKAGVSYEQYF. The gene calls are TRBV5-1 and TRBJ2-7, with a weak D call TRBD1 (6 bases). Trimming shortened V by 4 bases and J by 4 bases, and 18 bases separated the two germline ends. This CDR3 spans 15 amino acids. The germline gives CDR1 SGHRS, CDR2 YFSETQ.

This sequence joins TRBV10-3 and TRBJ1-3; D unclear. In germline, CDR1 is ENHRY, CDR2 SYGVKD. The V gene lost 4 bases and the J gene lost 0 bases, with 13 bases spanning the gap. CDR3 length: 16 amino acids. Here the CDR3 reads CAISVSLGLSGNTIYF. The CDR3 DNA reads as TGTGCCATCAGTGTTTCCCTGGGCCTCTCTGGAAACACCATATATTTT.

In nucleotides, the CDR3 is TGTGCCAGCAGCTTGTCACCGACTAGCGGGTCCTCAGATACGCAGTATTTT. This gives the protein CASSLSPTSGSSDTQYF. The chain is built from TRBV5-4 and TRBJ2-3; 10 nucleotides agree with TRBD2. CDR1 is SGHNT, CDR2 YYREEE, per germline (reference sequence). V was clipped by 1 base and J by 4 bases; unmatched bases: 9. CDR3 length: 17 amino acids. The full variable domain, its missing parts supplied by reference TRBV5-4 and TRBJ2-3, is ETGVTQSPTHLIKTRGQQVTLRCSSQSGHNTVSWYQQALGQGPQFIFQYYREEENGRGNFPPRFSGLQFPNYSSELNVNALELDDSALYLCASSLSPTSGSSDTQYFGPGTRLTVL.

The genes are TRBV6-5 and TRBJ2-7; 9 bases are shared with TRBD1. The CDR3 covers 14 residues. The J segment lost 2 bases and the V segment lost 2 bases, leaving 1 base of the junction unmatched. Germline V gives CDR1 MNHEY, CDR2 SVGAGI. In DNA, the CDR3 is TGTGCCAGCAGTTACAGGACAGGGGCCTACGAGCAGTACTTC. Amino acids: CASSYRTGAYEQYF.